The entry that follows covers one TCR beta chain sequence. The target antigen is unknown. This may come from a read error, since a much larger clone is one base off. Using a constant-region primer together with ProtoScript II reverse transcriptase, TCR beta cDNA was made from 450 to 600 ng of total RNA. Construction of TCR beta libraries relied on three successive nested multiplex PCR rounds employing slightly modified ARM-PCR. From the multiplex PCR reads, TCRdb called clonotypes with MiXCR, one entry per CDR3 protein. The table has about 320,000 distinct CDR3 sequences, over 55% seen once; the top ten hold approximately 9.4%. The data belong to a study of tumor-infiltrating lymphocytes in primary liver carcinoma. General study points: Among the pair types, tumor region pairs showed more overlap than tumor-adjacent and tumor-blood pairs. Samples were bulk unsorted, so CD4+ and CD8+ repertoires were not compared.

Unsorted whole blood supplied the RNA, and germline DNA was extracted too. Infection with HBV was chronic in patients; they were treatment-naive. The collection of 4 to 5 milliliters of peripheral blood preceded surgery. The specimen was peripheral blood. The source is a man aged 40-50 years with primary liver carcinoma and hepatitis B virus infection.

CDR3: CASRGLREGDEQYF. In nucleotides, the CDR3 is TGTGCCAGCAGAGGACTGCGGGAGGGGGACGAGCAGTACTTC. V usage is TRBV6-6 and J usage is TRBJ2-7, with TRBD2 matching over 9 bases. The CDR3 length is 14 residues. The germline V gene has CDR1 MNHNY and CDR2 SVGAGI (reference sequence). The V gene end was trimmed by 6 bases and the J gene end by 5 bases; junction bases not matched to a gene: 8.